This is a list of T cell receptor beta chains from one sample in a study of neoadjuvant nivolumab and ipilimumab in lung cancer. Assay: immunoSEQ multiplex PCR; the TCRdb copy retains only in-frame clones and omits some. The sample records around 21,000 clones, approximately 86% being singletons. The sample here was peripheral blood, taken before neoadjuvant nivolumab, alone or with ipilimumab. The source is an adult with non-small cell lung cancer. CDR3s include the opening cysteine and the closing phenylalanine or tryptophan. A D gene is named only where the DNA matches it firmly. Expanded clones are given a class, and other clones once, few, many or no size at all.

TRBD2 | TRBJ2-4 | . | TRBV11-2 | TGTGCCACGGGGCTAGCGGGAGACATTCAGTACTTC | CATGLAGDIQYF
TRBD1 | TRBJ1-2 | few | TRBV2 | TGTGCCAGCATGGCAGGGGGCCTCTATGGCTACACCTTC | CASMAGGLYGYTF
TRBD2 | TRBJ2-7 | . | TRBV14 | TGTGCCAGCACCCACGGGGGGGCAGGCGAGCAGTACTTC | CASTHGGAGEQYF
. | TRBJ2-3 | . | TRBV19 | TGTGCCAGTAGTATGGGTGATACGCAGTATTTT | CASSMGDTQYF
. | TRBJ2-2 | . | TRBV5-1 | TGCGCCAGCAGCTTGGGTACCGTGGACGGCACCGGGGAGCTGTTTTTT | CASSLGTVDGTGELFF
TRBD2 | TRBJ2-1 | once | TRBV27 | TGTGCCAGCAGTCTGGAGCGGGGTAAATGGAATGAGCAGTTCTTC | CASSLERGKWNEQFF
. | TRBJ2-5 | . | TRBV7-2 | TGTGCCAGCAGCTCAGTATTTGGCCAGTACTTC | CASSSVFGQYF
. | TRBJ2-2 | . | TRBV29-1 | TGCAGCGTTGTGGCCCTCCCCACCGGGGAGCTGTTTTTT | CSVVALPTGELFF
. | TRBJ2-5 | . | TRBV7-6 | TGTGCCAGCAGCTTAATGGACACTTCGTACCAAGAGACCCAGTACTTC | CASSLMDTSYQETQYF
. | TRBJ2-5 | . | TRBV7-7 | TGTGCTAGCAGCTTAAGTCAGCTAGAGACCCAGTACTTC | CASSLSQLETQYF
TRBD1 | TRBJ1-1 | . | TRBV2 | TGTGCCAGCAGTGAAGAGGGGGCTCGGCTAACTGAAGCTTTCTTT | CASSEEGARLTEAFF